A single sample gave rise to the 3 T cell receptor beta chains below, sequenced in a study of T cell clusters in autoimmune cytopenias. One tube held mixed TRB-A and TRB-B primer pools for touch-down PCR. TCRdb reprocessed the multiplex PCR reads and keeps a single row for each CDR3 protein, giving no DNA. The sample features just over 6,000 distinct CDR3 sequences, with 5.5% to 6% in its top ten. Each sample's input was around 270 ng genomic DNA, 35,000 to 40,000 genome equivalents. These same records also appear under a second study, on T cell repertoires in aging, cancer and after chemotherapy.

What was sequenced was peripheral blood. The receptors shown here come from a human donor in good health.

Judged by frequency, this clonotype is medium-sized. The chain is built from TRBV6-5 and TRBJ2-2. The CDR3 length is 14 residues. The germline gives CDR1 MNHEY, CDR2 SVGAGI. CDR3 amino acids: CASSYGVGPGELFF.

V and J are TRBV20-1 and TRBJ1-4; TCRdb gives TRBD1 as the D gene, but with no DNA this cannot be confirmed. The CDR3 extends over 14 amino acids. The V gene's germline CDR1 is DFQATT and CDR2 SNEGSKA (reference sequence). The CDR3 sequence is CSAARGGLNEKLFF.

The chain couples TRBV5-1 to TRBJ2-7; the D gene TCRdb calls, TRBD1, cannot be checked with no DNA. The CDR3 is 12 residues long. Looked up from germline, CDR1 is SGHRS and CDR2 is YFSETQ. CDR3 region: CASSGGKDEQYF. Filled out from reference TRBV5-1 and TRBJ2-7, the complete variable domain reads KAGVTQTPRYLIKTRGQQVTLSCSPISGHRSVSWYQQTPGQGLQFLFEYFSETQRNKGNFPGRFSGRQFSNSRSEMNVSTLELGDSALYLCASSGGKDEQYFGPGTRLTVT.